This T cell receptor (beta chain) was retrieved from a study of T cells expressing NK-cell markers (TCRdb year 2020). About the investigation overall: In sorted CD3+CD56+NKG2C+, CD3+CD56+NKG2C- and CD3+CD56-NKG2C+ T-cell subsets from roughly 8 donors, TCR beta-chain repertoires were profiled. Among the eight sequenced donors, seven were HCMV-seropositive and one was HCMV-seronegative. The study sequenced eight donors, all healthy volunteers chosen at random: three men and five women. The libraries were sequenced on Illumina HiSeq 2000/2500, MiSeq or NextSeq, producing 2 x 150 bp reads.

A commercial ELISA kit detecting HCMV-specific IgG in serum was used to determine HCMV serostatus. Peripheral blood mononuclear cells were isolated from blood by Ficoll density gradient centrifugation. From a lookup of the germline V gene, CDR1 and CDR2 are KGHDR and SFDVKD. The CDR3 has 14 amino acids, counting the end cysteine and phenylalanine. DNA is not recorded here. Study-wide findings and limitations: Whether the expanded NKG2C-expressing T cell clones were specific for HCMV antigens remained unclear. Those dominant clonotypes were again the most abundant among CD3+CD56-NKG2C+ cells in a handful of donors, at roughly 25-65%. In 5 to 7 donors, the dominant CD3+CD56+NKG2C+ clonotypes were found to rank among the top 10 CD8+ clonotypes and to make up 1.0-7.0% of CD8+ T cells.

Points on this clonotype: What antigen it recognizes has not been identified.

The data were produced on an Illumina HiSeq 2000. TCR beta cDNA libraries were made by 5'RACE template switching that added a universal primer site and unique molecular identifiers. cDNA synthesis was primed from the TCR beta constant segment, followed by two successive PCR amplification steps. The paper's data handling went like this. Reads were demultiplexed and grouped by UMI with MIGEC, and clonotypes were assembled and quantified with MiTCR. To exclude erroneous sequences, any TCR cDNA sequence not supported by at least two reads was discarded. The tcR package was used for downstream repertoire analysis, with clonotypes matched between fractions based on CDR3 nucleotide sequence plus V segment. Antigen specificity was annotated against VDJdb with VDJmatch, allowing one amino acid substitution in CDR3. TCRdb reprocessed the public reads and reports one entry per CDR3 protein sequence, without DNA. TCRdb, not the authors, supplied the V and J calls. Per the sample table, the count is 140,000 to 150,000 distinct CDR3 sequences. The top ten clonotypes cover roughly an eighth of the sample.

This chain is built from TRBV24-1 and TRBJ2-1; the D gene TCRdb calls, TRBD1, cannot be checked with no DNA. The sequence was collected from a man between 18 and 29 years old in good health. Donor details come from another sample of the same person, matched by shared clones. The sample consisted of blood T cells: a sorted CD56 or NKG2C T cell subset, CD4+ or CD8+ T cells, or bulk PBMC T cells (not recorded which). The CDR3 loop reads CATSETGTLNEQFF.